There are many counts of the clone carrying this T cell receptor (beta chain). As yet, its antigen is unknown. The sample is drawn from a study of T cell repertoires in cytomegalovirus infection. Looking at the study overall: Indications of both CMV infection and matching HLA type were provided by public TCR beta signatures.

TCRdb fed the reads into MiXCR, producing one record per CDR3 protein. Among under 200,000 distinct CDR3 sequences listed, roughly 9.8% were seen once. General observations from the study: Using cumulative public TCR beta family frequency, the authors identified those who carried CMV together with the relevant HLA. HLA-C-restricted, CMV-specific TCR beta clonotypes were dominant ex vivo.

V was cut by 3 bases and J by 2 bases, with 7 bases left in between. The length of the CDR3 is 13 residues. Germline CDR1 reads SGHTA; CDR2 reads FQGTGA. The specimen was PBMCs. This TCR was sampled from a human donor in good health (CMV status not recorded). Some clones in this sample may be carry-over from other donors' samples. The chain links TRBV7-3 to TRBJ1-2; no clear D. The CDR3 loop reads CASSFGGNYGYTF. CDR3 bases: TGTGCCAGCAGCTTTGGTGGGAACTATGGCTACACCTTC.